This T cell receptor (beta chain) derives from a study of shared clonotypes between healthy human individuals. Study results and caveats: Richness estimates generally favored naive over memory subsets.

Profiling relied on immunoSEQ multiplex PCR, and the TCRdb table lists in-frame clones only, not all of them. The table records roughly 890,000 clones, 80% to 95% of them present only once. This CDR3 region has 14 residues. The germline V gene has CDR1 SGHAT and CDR2 FQNNGV. The V end lost 1 base, the J end lost 5 bases, and 11 bases lay between the germline ends. As concerns this clone: As yet, its antigen is unknown.

Naivety among CD8 cells was defined by CD45RO negativity and positive CCR7 selection, thereby excluding terminally differentiated effector memory CD45RA+ cells. The donors were adults (healthy and HIV-negative) with no recent acute infections or vaccinations. This sequence originates from a man aged 30 to 39 in good health. V and J are TRBV11-2 and TRBJ2-5, with D possibly being TRBD2 (5 bases). The sequenced material came from naive CD8+ T cells sorted from blood. DNA of the CDR3: TGTGCCAGCAGCTTAGGCGCCGGGATGGAGACCCAGTACTTC. This gives the protein CASSLGAGMETQYF.